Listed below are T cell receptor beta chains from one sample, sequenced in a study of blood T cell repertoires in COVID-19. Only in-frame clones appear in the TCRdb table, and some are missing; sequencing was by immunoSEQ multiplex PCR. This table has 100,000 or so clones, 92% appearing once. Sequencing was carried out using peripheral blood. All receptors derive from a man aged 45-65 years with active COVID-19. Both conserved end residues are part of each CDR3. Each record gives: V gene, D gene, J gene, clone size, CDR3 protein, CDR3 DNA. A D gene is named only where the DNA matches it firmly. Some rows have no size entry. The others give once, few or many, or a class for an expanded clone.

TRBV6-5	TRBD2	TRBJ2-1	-	CASTSGSSSYNEQFF	TGTGCCAGCACTAGCGGCAGTAGCTCCTACAATGAGCAGTTCTTC
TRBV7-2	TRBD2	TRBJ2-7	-	CASSSGSGTTFREQYF	TGTGCCAGCAGCTCAGGTTCGGGGACTACTTTCAGGGAGCAGTACTTC
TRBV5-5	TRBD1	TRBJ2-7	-	CASTDGQGVFSRGEQYF	TGTGCCAGCACCGACGGACAGGGGGTTTTTAGTCGGGGCGAGCAGTACTTC
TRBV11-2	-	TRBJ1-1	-	CASSLASTGAFF	TGTGCCAGCAGCTTAGCCTCTACGGGAGCTTTCTTT
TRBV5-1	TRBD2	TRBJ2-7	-	CASSPRTSGGAYEQYF	TGCGCCAGCAGCCCGCGGACTAGCGGGGGAGCCTACGAGCAGTACTTC
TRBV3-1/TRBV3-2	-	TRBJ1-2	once	CASSQEIDTSNYGYTF	TGTGCCAGCAGCCAAGAAATCGACACGAGTAACTATGGCTACACCTTC
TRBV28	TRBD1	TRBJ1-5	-	CASSTQGSNQPQHF	TGTGCCAGCAGTACACAGGGGAGCAATCAGCCCCAGCATTTT
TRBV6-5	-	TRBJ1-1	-	CASSTGRDTEAFF	TGTGCCAGCAGCACAGGGCGGGACACTGAAGCTTTCTTT
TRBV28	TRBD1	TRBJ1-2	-	CASSPQTGAKMGYTF	TGTGCCAGCAGTCCCCAGACAGGGGCCAAAATGGGCTACACCTTC
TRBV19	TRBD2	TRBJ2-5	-	CASSISSGSPRETQYF	TGTGCCAGTAGTATTTCTAGCGGGAGTCCTCGAGAGACCCAGTACTTC
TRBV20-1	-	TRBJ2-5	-	CSARQETQYF	TGCAGTGCCCGCCAAGAGACCCAGTACTTC
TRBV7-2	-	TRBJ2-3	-	CASTLSGTSTDTQYF	TGTGCCAGCACTCTCAGCGGAACAAGCACAGATACGCAGTATTTT
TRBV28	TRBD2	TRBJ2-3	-	CASSLGTSGGQRTDTQYF	TGTGCCAGCAGTCTCGGGACTAGCGGGGGGCAGAGAACAGATACGCAGTATTTT
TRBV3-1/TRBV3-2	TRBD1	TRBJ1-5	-	CASSQALGTGDQPQHF	TGTGCCAGCAGCCAAGCTCTAGGGACAGGCGATCAGCCCCAGCATTTT
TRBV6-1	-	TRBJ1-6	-	CASSEALQGRQWSPLHF	TGTGCCAGCAGTGAAGCGCTTCAGGGGCGGCAGTGGTCACCCCTCCACTTT
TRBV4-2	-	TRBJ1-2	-	CASSQDGTPNYGYTF	TGTGCCAGCAGCCAAGATGGCACCCCTAACTATGGCTACACCTTC
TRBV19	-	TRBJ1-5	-	CASSPGVHQPQHF	TGTGCCAGTAGTCCAGGGGTGCATCAGCCCCAGCATTTT
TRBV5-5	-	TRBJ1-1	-	CASSLVGQGRKNTEAFF	TGTGCCAGCAGCTTAGTAGGGCAGGGGCGTAAGAACACTGAAGCTTTCTTT
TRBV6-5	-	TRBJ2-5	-	CASTNRGTGETQYF	TGTGCCAGCACCAATCGGGGGACGGGAGAGACCCAGTACTTC
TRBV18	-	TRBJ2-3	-	CASQPGTSRQYF	TGTGCCAGCCAGCCCGGGACTTCCCGTCAGTATTTT
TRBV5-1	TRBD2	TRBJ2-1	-	CASSLDWTSGEQFF	TGCGCCAGCAGCTTGGATTGGACTAGCGGTGAGCAGTTCTTC
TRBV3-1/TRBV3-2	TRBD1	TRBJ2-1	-	CASTPRGDRGRDEQFF	TGTGCCAGCACCCCGAGGGGAGACAGGGGTAGGGATGAGCAGTTCTTC
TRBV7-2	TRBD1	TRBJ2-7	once	CASSQPGQGVGEQYF	TGTGCCAGCAGCCAACCGGGACAGGGTGTTGGCGAGCAGTACTTC
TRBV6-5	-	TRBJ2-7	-	CASSYGEPLGEQYF	TGTGCCAGCAGTTACGGGGAGCCTTTGGGTGAGCAGTACTTC
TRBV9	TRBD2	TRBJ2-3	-	CASSVSGREGPLGTQYF	TGTGCCAGCAGCGTTTCCGGGCGGGAGGGCCCCCTGGGGACGCAGTATTTT
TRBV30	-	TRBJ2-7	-	CAWGDRRGQYF	TGTGCCTGGGGAGACAGGCGAGGCCAGTACTTC
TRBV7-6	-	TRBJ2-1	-	CASSLGITDLHNEQFF	TGTGCCAGCAGCTTAGGGATAACCGACTTGCACAATGAGCAGTTCTTC
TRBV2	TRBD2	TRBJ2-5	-	CASSMGTLAGTQYF	TGTGCCAGCAGTATGGGGACCCTAGCGGGGACCCAGTACTTC
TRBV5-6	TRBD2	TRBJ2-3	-	CASSLEVGTSTDIPDTQYF	TGTGCCAGCAGCTTGGAAGTGGGGACTAGCACGGATATCCCAGATACGCAGTATTTT
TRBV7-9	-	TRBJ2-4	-	CASSLGGSKNIQYF	TGTGCCAGCAGCTTAGGAGGGAGCAAAAACATTCAGTACTTC
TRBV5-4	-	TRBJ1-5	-	CASSSGGGLNQPQHF	TGTGCCAGCAGTTCCGGGGGGGGGCTTAATCAGCCCCAGCATTTT
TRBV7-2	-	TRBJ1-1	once	CASSLTENTEAFF	TGTGCCAGCAGCTTAACAGAAAACACTGAAGCTTTCTTT
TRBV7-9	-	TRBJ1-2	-	CASSFNSGGYTF	TGTGCCAGCAGCTTCAACAGTGGTGGCTACACCTTC
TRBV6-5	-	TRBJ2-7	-	CASSRDISYEQYF	TGTGCCAGCAGTAGGGACATTTCCTACGAGCAGTACTTC
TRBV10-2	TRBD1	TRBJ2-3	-	CASRDRDRYQRTDTQYF	TGCGCCAGCAGGGATAGGGACAGATATCAAAGGACAGATACGCAGTATTTT
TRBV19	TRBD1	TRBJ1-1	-	CASQNTGGLLNTEAFF	TGTGCCAGCCAGAATACAGGGGGACTATTGAACACTGAAGCTTTCTTT
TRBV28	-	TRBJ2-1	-	CASSQYERSRDEQFF	TGTGCCAGCAGTCAGTACGAGCGGTCGAGGGATGAGCAGTTCTTC
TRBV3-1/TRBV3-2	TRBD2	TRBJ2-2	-	CASSQPVTSGTGELFF	TGTGCCAGCAGCCAACCGGTGACTAGCGGGACGGGGGAGCTGTTTTTT
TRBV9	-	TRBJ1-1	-	CASSVDQEEAFF	TGTGCCAGCAGCGTAGACCAGGAAGAAGCTTTCTTT
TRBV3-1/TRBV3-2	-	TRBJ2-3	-	CASSLHSADTQYF	TGTGCCAGCAGCCTCCATAGCGCAGATACGCAGTATTTT
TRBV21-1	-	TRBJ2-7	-	CASNPARTGGHPYYEQYF	TGTGCCAGCAACCCTGCTAGAACAGGGGGCCACCCGTACTACGAGCAGTACTTC
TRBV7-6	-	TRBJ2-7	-	CASSLEVGGYEQYF	TGTGCCAGCAGCTTAGAGGTGGGAGGCTACGAGCAGTACTTC
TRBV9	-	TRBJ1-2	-	CASSGTNYGYTF	TGTGCCAGCAGCGGTACTAACTATGGCTACACCTTC
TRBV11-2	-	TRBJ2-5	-	CASSLGRRGMETQYF	TGTGCCAGCAGCTTGGGGCGGAGGGGCATGGAGACCCAGTACTTC
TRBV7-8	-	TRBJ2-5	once	CASSRTSETQYF	TGTGCCAGCAGCCGGACTTCGGAGACCCAGTACTTC
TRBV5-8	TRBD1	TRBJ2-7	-	CASSLEGGTGDEQYF	TGTGCCAGCAGCTTGGAGGGGGGGACAGGGGACGAGCAGTACTTC
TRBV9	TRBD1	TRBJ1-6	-	CASSVRGQGTPLHF	TGTGCCAGCAGCGTGAGGGGACAGGGGACACCCCTCCACTTT
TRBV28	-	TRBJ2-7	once	CASSSRLYEQYF	TGTGCCAGCAGTTCCCGTTTGTACGAGCAGTACTTC
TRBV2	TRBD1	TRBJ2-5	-	CASSLRTGGNQETQYF	TGTGCCAGCAGTTTGCGGACAGGGGGAAACCAAGAGACCCAGTACTTC
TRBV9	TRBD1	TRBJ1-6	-	CASSLRTGESSPLHF	TGTGCCAGCAGCCTTCGGACAGGGGAGAGCTCACCCCTCCACTTT
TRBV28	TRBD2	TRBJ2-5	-	CASEGGRMIETQYF	TGTGCCAGCGAAGGCGGGAGAATGATCGAGACCCAGTACTTC
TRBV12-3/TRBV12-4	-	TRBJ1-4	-	CASSPQANEKLFF	TGTGCCAGCAGTCCCCAGGCGAATGAAAAACTGTTTTTT
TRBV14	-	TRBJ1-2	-	CASSQATVANYGYTF	TGTGCCAGCAGCCAAGCGACTGTAGCTAACTATGGCTACACCTTC